The text below deals with one TCR beta chain. Its antigen is not known. TCRdb itself ran the RT-PCR reads through MiXCR, one entry per CDR3 protein. The sample records 500,000 to 600,000 distinct CDR3 sequences, around 13% being singletons. These data belong to a study of response to subunit inactivated influenza vaccine. The V end lost 2 bases, the J end lost 2 bases, and 13 bases lay between the germline ends. CDR3 size: 16 residues. The germline CDR1 and CDR2 sequences are MNHEY and SVGAGI. Study-level findings and limits: It was the authors' suggestion that each seasonal influenza vaccination recruits few new T cells.

V and J are TRBV6-5 and TRBJ1-3; perhaps TRBD1 as D (5 bases). This material consisted of PBMCs from blood, taken roughly 45 days after vaccination. This TCR derives from a man in his fifties who received an inactivated influenza vaccine. CDR3 DNA: TGTGCCAGCAGTTACACGGGGCGACATACTGGAAACACCATATATTTT. This gives the protein CASSYTGRHTGNTIYF.